Presented here are 31 T cell receptor beta chains from one specimen sequenced in a study of blood T cell repertoires in COVID-19. The table came from immunoSEQ multiplex PCR; TCRdb's copy has only in-frame clones and leaves some out. The sample has roughly 130,000 clones, about four fifths seen once; the top ten hold over 10%. The sample taken for sequencing was peripheral blood. These receptors all stem from a man of 80 years or more with acute or convalescent COVID-19.

V usage is TRBV7-2 and J usage is TRBJ2-2, with TRBD1 identical over 9 bases. Germline V CDR1 and CDR2: SGHTA, FQGNSA. V trimming: 2 bases; J trimming: 5 bases; junction bases outside the gene matches: 9. The CDR3 extends over 17 amino acids. The CDR3 coding sequence is TGTGCCAGCAGCTTATTCCGGGACAGGGTGTTTACCGGGGAGCTGTTTTTT. Translated: CASSLFRDRVFTGELFF.

V and J are TRBV3-1 (or the pseudogene TRBV3-2) and TRBJ1-2, with D unclear. Trimming took 0 bases from V and 2 from J, leaving 10 bases between them. Germline CDR1 is LGHDT and CDR2 is YNNKEL (reference sequence). The CDR3 totals 15 residues. The CDR3 sequence is CASSQDDGSNYGYTF. The DNA of the CDR3 is TGTGCCAGCAGCCAAGATGACGGGTCGAACTATGGCTACACCTTC.

The chain is built from TRBV27 and TRBJ2-2; D is ambiguous. Germline CDR1 reads MNHEY; CDR2 reads SMNVEV (reference sequence). This CDR3 spans 14 amino acids. V shed 3 bases and J shed 0 bases, with 5 bases lying between them. CDR3 in amino acids: CASSLGPNTGELFF. CDR3 nucleotides: TGTGCCAGCAGTTTGGGCCCGAACACCGGGGAGCTGTTTTTT.

CDR3 bases: TGTGCCAGCAGTGGGTCTTGGAGGGGAGTTTACTATGGCTACACCTTC. Amino acid sequence: CASSGSWRGVYYGYTF. The chain combines TRBV2 with TRBJ1-2, with D perhaps TRBD1 (5 bases). The V gene's germline CDR1 is SNHLY and CDR2 FYNNEI. The germline V and J ends were trimmed by 4 bases and 3 bases, with 18 bases remaining between them. The CDR3 runs to 16 residues.

This clone was observed a handful of times. The chain employs TRBV7-2 and TRBJ2-5; TRBD1 is a possible D gene (5 bases). The germline V and J ends were trimmed by 1 base and 6 bases, with 6 bases remaining between them. Germline CDR1 reads SGHTA; CDR2 reads FQGNSA. This CDR3 is 12 amino acids long. This CDR3 reads CASSLEGQTQYF. Here the CDR3 DNA reads TGTGCCAGCAGCTTAGAGGGGCAGACCCAGTACTTC.

The J gene is TRBJ1-2, the V gene TRBV5-4, with D possibly being TRBD1 (5 bases). CDR1 and CDR2 from the germline V gene are SGHNT and YYREEE (reference sequence). V was clipped by 6 bases and J by 2 bases, with 17 bases between them. CDR3 size: 15 residues. For the CDR3, the DNA is TGTGCCAGCAACCGCGACCAGGGAGGGAACTATGGCTACACCTTC. Translation: CASNRDQGGNYGYTF.

Only one count was recorded for this clone. The chain employs TRBV27 and TRBJ2-1, with 8 nucleotides matching TRBD1. The CDR3 loop spans 16 amino acids. In germline, CDR1 is MNHEY, CDR2 SMNVEV (reference sequence). J lost 6 bases, V lost 4 bases, and 11 bases had no gene match. The CDR3: CASSSKGQGARNEQFF. The CDR3 nucleotides are TGTGCCAGCAGTTCAAAGGGCCAGGGGGCGCGCAATGAGCAGTTCTTC.

This sequence joins TRBV28 and TRBJ1-2; D not certain. Trimming pared 5 bases from V and 9 bases from J, leaving 16 bases between. There are 13 residues in the CDR3. Germline V gene lookup returns CDR1 MDHEN and CDR2 SYDVKM. As DNA, the CDR3 is TGTGCCAGCAGTCTGAACTATATGGAGAGCTACACCTTC. Translated, it gives CASSLNYMESYTF.

The chain carries TRBV7-3 and TRBJ2-7; 9 bases match TRBD1. Germline trimming cut 5 bases from V and 6 bases from J; bases unmatched to any gene: 8. This CDR3 spans 14 amino acids. In germline, CDR1 is SGHTA, CDR2 FQGTGA. Here the CDR3 DNA reads TGTGCCAGCAGCCGCGGGACAGGGCCATCCGAGCAGTACTTC. Residues: CASSRGTGPSEQYF.

The chain carries TRBV20-1 and TRBJ2-3; TRBD1 might be the D (5 bases). The CDR3 is 9 residues long. Looked up from germline, CDR1 is DFQATT and CDR2 is SNEGSKA (reference sequence). V was clipped by 6 bases and J by 7 bases, with 5 bases between them. The CDR3 DNA sequence: TGCAGTGCGGGGCATACGCAGTATTTT. This translates into CSAGHTQYF.

This clone was observed once. V and J are TRBV10-3 and TRBJ1-1, with 10 bases identical to TRBD1. J lost 0 bases, V lost 6 bases, and 7 bases had no gene match. CDR1 ENHRY and CDR2 SYGVKD come from the germline V gene. The CDR3 loop spans 16 amino acids. This CDR3 reads CAIRPGTGDMNTEAFF. CDR3 in DNA: TGTGCCATCAGACCCGGGACAGGGGATATGAACACTGAAGCTTTCTTT.

The chain has TRBV10-3 and TRBJ2-5; TRBD2 agrees at 10 bases. Germline-derived CDR1 and CDR2 are ENHRY and SYGVKD. With V trimmed by 4 bases and J by 4 bases, 6 bases remained unmatched. The CDR3 totals 15 residues. The CDR3 reads CAISVERGGRETQYF. The CDR3, as DNA: TGTGCCATCAGTGTGGAGCGGGGGGGCCGAGAGACCCAGTACTTC.

The gene calls are TRBV10-3 and TRBJ1-1, with D possibly TRBD1 on 6 matching bases. The ends were cut back, 6 bases at V and 3 bases at J, with 17 bases in the middle. The CDR3 contains 15 residues. CDR1 and CDR2 from the germline V gene are ENHRY and SYGVKD. DNA of the CDR3: TGTGCCATCAGGGCCTTACAGGGTAGGGACACTGAAGCTTTCTTT. Translating gives CAIRALQGRDTEAFF.

The rearrangement uses TRBV5-5 and TRBJ2-7, with TRBD2 matching over 12 bases. Germline V gene lookup returns CDR1 SGHKS and CDR2 YYEKEE (reference sequence). The J segment lost 0 bases and the V segment lost 4 bases, leaving 5 bases of the junction unmatched. The CDR3 contains 16 residues. DNA of the CDR3: TGTGCCAGCAGCAGGGGACTAGCGGGCTTCTCCTACGAGCAGTACTTC. Translated: CASSRGLAGFSYEQYF.

The V gene is TRBV3-1 (or the pseudogene TRBV3-2), the J gene TRBJ1-6; tentative D call: TRBD1 (5 bases). This CDR3 spans 14 amino acids. V lost 4 bases and J 9 bases, leaving 13 bases between the germline ends. Germline V lookup: CDR1 LGHDT, CDR2 YNNKEL (reference sequence). The CDR3 bases are TGTGCCAGCAGCCTCCCGGGGGAGGTTTCACCCCTCCACTTT. Encoded protein: CASSLPGEVSPLHF.

V and J are TRBV7-9 and TRBJ2-3; possibly TRBD1 for D (5 bases). The V gene's germline CDR1 is SEHNR and CDR2 FQNEAQ (reference sequence). This CDR3 has 14 amino acids. V was shortened by 2 bases and J by 2 bases, with 8 bases between the two germline ends. This chain's CDR3 is CASSLLQVTDTQYF. CDR3 nucleotide sequence: TGTGCCAGCAGCTTACTACAGGTCACAGATACGCAGTATTTT.

This chain joins TRBV10-3 and TRBJ2-6, with D uncertain. V was shortened by 3 bases and J by 4 bases, with 10 bases between the two germline ends. The CDR3 loop spans 15 amino acids. The germline CDR1 and CDR2 sequences are ENHRY and SYGVKD. The CDR3 DNA reads as TGTGCCATCAGTGACCAGGTCATGGGGGCCAACGTCCTGACTTTC. Translation: CAISDQVMGANVLTF.

CDR3 bases: TGCAGTGCTAGTCCAGGCCTCTTCAATCAGCCCCAGCATTTT. Protein product: CSASPGLFNQPQHF. V gene TRBV20-1 combines with J gene TRBJ1-5, with D uncertain. CDR3 length equals 14 residues. Germline CDR1 is DFQATT and CDR2 is SNEGSKA (reference sequence). V was cut by 3 bases and J by 3 bases, with 12 bases left in between.

This chain uses TRBV4-2 with TRBJ2-1; D is perhaps TRBD1 (6 bases). The CDR3 has 16 amino acids. Germline V gives CDR1 LGHNA, CDR2 YNFKEQ. The V and J ends lost 0 bases and 5 bases respectively, with 14 bases between them. Written as DNA, the CDR3 is TGTGCCAGCAGCCAAGATCCCGGAACAGGGAACAATGAGCAGTTCTTC. Translating gives CASSQDPGTGNNEQFF.

The chain combines TRBV7-2 with TRBJ2-1, with 10 positions matching TRBD2. This CDR3 region has 18 residues. Germline CDR1 and CDR2: SGHTA and FQGNSA. Trimming took 0 bases from V and 3 from J; bases not matched to a gene: 8. For the CDR3, the DNA is TGTGCCAGCAGCTTAGCGAGTTCCAGCGGGGGGGTCTACAATGAGCAGTTCTTC. The encoded protein is CASSLASSSGGVYNEQFF. Complete variable domain (other parts from reference TRBV7-2 and TRBJ2-1): GAGVSQSPSNKVTEKGKDVELRCDPISGHTALYWYRQSLGQGLEFLIYFQGNSAPDKSGLPSDRFSAERTGGSVSTLTIQRTQQEDSAVYLCASSLASSSGGVYNEQFFGPGTRLTVL.

The V call is TRBV19, the J call TRBJ2-1; 8 bases agree with TRBD2. V lost 8 bases to trimming and J lost 3 bases; unmatched junction nucleotides: 6. This CDR3 spans 14 amino acids. Germline V CDR1 and CDR2: LNHDA, SQIVND (reference sequence). The CDR3, as DNA: TGTGCCAGTGGTCGGCGGGGGGACTACAATGAGCAGTTCTTC. Amino acid sequence: CASGRRGDYNEQFF.

Only a few counts were recorded for this clone. The chain is built from TRBV13 and TRBJ2-7; 9 bases fit TRBD2. Germline lookup yields CDR1 PRHDT and CDR2 FYEKMQ (reference sequence). The CDR3 extends over 16 amino acids. Trimming took 7 bases from V and 2 from J; bases not matched to a gene: 12. CDR3: CASTTRGSGGPYEQYF. The CDR3 DNA reads TGTGCCAGCACCACGAGGGGTAGCGGGGGTCCCTACGAGCAGTACTTC.

The gene calls are TRBV5-1 and TRBJ1-2, with TRBD1 matching 8 bases. This CDR3 has 16 residues. J gave up 12 bases and V 4 bases, and 20 bases lay outside the gene matches. Per germline, CDR1 SGHRS and CDR2 YFSETQ. CDR3 region: CASSEGSGTGVPGDTF. The CDR3 nucleotides are TGCGCCAGCAGCGAGGGCTCCGGGACAGGCGTCCCAGGTGACACCTTC.

The CDR3 spells CASSNRQGLYEQYF. The CDR3 DNA reads TGTGCCAGCAGCAACCGACAGGGGCTCTACGAGCAGTACTTC. The V call is TRBV7-3, the J call TRBJ2-7; 8 nucleotides line up with TRBD1. This CDR3 comprises 14 residues. Trimming at V came to 5 bases and at J to 3 bases, leaving 6 bases not matched to a gene. Germline CDR1 and CDR2: SGHTA and FQGTGA.

This rearrangement joins TRBV6-5 to TRBJ2-3; 10 nucleotides line up with TRBD2. Per the germline V gene, CDR1 is MNHEY and CDR2 is SVGAGI. Trimming took 2 bases from V and 2 from J; bases not matched to a gene: 4. The CDR3 has 16 residues. The CDR3 nucleotides read TGTGCCAGCAGTTACATCCTAGCGGGGGACACAGATACGCAGTATTTT. Translation: CASSYILAGDTDTQYF.

The chain combines TRBV6-6 with TRBJ1-6; 8 positions match TRBD1. Germline loops: CDR1 MNHNY, CDR2 SVGAGI (reference sequence). CDR3 size: 15 residues. With 5 bases clipped from V and 9 bases from J, the junction kept 9 bases outside the gene matches. The CDR3: CASSQIGQGGSPLHF. In DNA, the CDR3 is TGTGCCAGCAGTCAAATAGGACAGGGCGGTTCACCCCTCCACTTT.

The rearrangement links TRBV5-1 to TRBJ1-2; D gene uncertain. Germline values: CDR1 SGHRS, CDR2 YFSETQ. Trimming removed 0 bases from V and 1 base from J, with 4 bases in between. The CDR3 loop spans 13 amino acids. For the CDR3, the DNA is TGCGCCAGCAGCTTGGGAGGTAACTATGGCTACACCTTC. Translation: CASSLGGNYGYTF.

The genes are TRBV7-2 and TRBJ1-2, with TRBD1 identical over 10 bases. CDR3 size: 19 residues. The germline V gene encodes CDR1 SGHTA and CDR2 FQGNSA. Unmatched junction bases numbered 15, after V lost 5 bases and J lost 0 bases. The CDR3 coding sequence is TGTGCCAGCAGCCAATTTGCAACCCCGGGACAGGGGCCTAACTATGGCTACACCTTC. Translating it yields CASSQFATPGQGPNYGYTF.

This clone was seen a single time. CDR3 sequence: CASRDPGQGTTGELFF. In nucleotides, the CDR3 is TGTGCCAGCAGGGACCCGGGACAGGGGACCACCGGGGAGCTGTTTTTT. The J gene is TRBJ2-2, the V gene TRBV25-1; TRBD1 aligns across 10 bases. V trimming: 6 bases; J trimming: 4 bases; junction bases outside the gene matches: 8. Germline V gene sequence: CDR1 MGHDK, CDR2 SYGVNS. The CDR3 spans 16 residues.

This chain joins TRBV3-1 (or the pseudogene TRBV3-2) and TRBJ2-3; a possible D gene is TRBD2 (5 bases). Trimming removed 1 base from V and 3 bases from J, with 14 bases in between. This CDR3 comprises 16 residues. Germline CDR1 and CDR2: LGHDT and YNNKEL (reference sequence). CDR3 DNA: TGTGCCAGCAGCCAAGCTAGCTCCTCTGGTACAGATACGCAGTATTTT. It encodes CASSQASSSGTDTQYF.

V usage is TRBV4-3 and J usage is TRBJ1-1; TRBD1 agrees at 9 bases. CDR1 is LGHNA, CDR2 YSLEER, per germline. CDR3 length equals 18 residues. V was pared by 3 bases and J by 5 bases, with 16 bases of the junction left unmatched. The CDR3 sequence: CASSQKSRDRVLGTEAFF. The CDR3 region has the DNA TGCGCCAGCAGCCAGAAGAGCCGGGACAGGGTCTTGGGAACTGAAGCTTTCTTT.